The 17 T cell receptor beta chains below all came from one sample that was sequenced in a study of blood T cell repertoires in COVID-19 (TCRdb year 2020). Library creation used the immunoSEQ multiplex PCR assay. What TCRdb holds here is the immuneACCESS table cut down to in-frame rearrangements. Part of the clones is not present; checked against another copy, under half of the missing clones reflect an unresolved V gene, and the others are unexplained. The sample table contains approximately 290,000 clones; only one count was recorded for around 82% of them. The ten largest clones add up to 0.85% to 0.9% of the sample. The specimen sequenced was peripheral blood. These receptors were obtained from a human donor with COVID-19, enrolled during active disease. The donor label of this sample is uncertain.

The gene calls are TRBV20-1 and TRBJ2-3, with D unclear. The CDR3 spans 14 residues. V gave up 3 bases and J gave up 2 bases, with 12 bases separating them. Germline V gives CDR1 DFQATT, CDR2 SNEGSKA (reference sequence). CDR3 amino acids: CSASTLAFTDTQYF. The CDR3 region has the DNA TGCAGTGCTAGTACGTTAGCCTTCACAGATACGCAGTATTTT.

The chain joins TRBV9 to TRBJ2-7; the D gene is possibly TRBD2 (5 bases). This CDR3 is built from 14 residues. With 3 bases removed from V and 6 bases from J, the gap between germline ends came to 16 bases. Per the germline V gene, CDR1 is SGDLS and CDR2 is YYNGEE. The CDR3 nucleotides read TGTGCCAGCAGCGCGACACTATCTAGCCCCGAGCAGTACTTC. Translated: CASSATLSSPEQYF.

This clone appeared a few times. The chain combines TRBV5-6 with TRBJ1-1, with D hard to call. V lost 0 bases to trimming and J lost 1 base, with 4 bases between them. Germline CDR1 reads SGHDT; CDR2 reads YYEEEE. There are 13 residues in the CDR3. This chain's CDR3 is CASSLGPNTEAFF. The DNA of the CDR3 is TGTGCCAGCAGCTTGGGGCCGAACACTGAAGCTTTCTTT.

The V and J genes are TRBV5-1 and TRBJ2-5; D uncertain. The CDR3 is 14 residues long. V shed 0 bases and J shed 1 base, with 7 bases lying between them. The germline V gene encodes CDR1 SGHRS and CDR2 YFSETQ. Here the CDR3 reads CASSLGTSQETQYF. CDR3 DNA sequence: TGCGCCAGCAGCTTGGGTACCAGCCAAGAGACCCAGTACTTC. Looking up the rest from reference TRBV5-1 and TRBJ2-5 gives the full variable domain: KAGVTQTPRYLIKTRGQQVTLSCSPISGHRSVSWYQQTPGQGLQFLFEYFSETQRNKGNFPGRFSGRQFSNSRSEMNVSTLELGDSALYLCASSLGTSQETQYFGPGTRLLVL.

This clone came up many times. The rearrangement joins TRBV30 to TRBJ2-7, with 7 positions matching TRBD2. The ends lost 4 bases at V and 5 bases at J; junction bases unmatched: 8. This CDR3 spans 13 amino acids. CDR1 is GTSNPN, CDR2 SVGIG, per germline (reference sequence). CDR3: CAWIKAGVDEQYF. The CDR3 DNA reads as TGTGCCTGGATTAAGGCGGGAGTAGACGAGCAGTACTTC.

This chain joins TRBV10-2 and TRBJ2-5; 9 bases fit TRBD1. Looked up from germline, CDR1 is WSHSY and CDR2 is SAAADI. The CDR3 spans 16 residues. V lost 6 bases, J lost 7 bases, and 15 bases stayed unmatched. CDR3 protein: CASRAQGAASSGTQYF. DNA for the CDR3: TGCGCCAGCAGGGCACAGGGGGCCGCCTCGTCGGGGACCCAGTACTTC.

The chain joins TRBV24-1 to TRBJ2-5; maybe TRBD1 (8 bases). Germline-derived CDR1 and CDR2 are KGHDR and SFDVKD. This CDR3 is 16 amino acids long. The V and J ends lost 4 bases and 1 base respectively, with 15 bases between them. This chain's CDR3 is CATSEGGDRIQETQYF. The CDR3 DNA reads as TGTGCCACCAGTGAGGGGGGGGACAGGATCCAAGAGACCCAGTACTTC.

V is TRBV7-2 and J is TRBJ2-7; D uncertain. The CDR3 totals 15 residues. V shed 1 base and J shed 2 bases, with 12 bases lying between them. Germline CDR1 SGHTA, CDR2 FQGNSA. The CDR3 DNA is TGTGCCAGCAGCTTAGTATCCAGGAACCCCTACGAGCAGTACTTC. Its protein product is CASSLVSRNPYEQYF.

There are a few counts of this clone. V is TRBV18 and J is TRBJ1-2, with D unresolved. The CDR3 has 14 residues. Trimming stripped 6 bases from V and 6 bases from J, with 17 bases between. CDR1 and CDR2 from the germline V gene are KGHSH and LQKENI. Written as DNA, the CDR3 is TGTGCCAGCTCCCTGAGCCAGGTGGGCGATGGCTACACCTTC. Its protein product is CASSLSQVGDGYTF.

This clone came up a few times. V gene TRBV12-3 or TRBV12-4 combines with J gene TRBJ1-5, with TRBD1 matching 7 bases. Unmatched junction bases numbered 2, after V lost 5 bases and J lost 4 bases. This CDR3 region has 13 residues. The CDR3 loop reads CASSGGQNQPQHF. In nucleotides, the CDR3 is TGTGCCAGCAGTGGGGGACAGAATCAGCCCCAGCATTTT.

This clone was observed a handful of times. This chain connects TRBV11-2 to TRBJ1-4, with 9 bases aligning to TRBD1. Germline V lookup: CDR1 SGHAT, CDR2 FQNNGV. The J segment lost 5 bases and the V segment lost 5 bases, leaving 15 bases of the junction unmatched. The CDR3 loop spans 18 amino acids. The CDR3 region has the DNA TGTGCCAGCAGCGTACAGGGGGCTGGTGGCTGGATGAATGAAAAACTGTTTTTT. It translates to CASSVQGAGGWMNEKLFF.

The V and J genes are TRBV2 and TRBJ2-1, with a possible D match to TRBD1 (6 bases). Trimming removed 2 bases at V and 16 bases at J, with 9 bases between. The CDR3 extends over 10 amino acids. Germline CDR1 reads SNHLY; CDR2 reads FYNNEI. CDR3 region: CASSEPGVFF. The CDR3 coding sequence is TGTGCCAGCAGTGAACCAGGGGTCTTCTTC.

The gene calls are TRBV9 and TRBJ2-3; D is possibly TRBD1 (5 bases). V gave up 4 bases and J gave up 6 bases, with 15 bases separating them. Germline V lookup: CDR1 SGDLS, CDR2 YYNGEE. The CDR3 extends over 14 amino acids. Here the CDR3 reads CASSTAPRVDTQYF. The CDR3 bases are TGTGCCAGCAGCACCGCCCCCAGGGTTGATACGCAGTATTTT.

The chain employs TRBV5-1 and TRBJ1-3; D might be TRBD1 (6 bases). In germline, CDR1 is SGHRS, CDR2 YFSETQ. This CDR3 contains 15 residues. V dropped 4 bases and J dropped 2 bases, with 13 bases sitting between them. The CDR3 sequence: CASSAQGLAGNTIYF. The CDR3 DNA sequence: TGCGCCAGCAGCGCCCAGGGGTTAGCTGGAAACACCATATATTTT. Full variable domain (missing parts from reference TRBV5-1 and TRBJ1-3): KAGVTQTPRYLIKTRGQQVTLSCSPISGHRSVSWYQQTPGQGLQFLFEYFSETQRNKGNFPGRFSGRQFSNSRSEMNVSTLELGDSALYLCASSAQGLAGNTIYFGEGSWLTVV.

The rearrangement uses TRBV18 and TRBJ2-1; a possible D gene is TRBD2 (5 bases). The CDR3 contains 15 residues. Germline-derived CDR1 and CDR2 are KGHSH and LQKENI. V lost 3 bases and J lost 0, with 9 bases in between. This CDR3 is CASSPTTTSYNEQFF. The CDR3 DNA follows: TGTGCCAGCTCACCGACTACGACCTCCTACAATGAGCAGTTCTTC.

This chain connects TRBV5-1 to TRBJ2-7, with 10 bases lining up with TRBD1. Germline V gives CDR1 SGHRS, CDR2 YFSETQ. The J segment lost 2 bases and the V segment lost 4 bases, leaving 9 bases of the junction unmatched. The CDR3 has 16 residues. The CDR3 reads CASSTYDRGRTYEQYF. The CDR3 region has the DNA TGCGCCAGCAGCACCTACGACAGGGGGCGGACCTACGAGCAGTACTTC.

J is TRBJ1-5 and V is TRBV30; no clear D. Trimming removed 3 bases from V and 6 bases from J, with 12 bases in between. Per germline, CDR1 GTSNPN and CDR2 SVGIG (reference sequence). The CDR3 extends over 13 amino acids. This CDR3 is CAWRGSFPQPQHF. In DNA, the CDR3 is TGTGCCTGGAGAGGGAGCTTTCCTCAGCCCCAGCATTTT.